This T cell receptor beta chain derives from a study of blood T cell repertoires in COVID-19 (dated by TCRdb to about 2020). About the study as a whole: Samples from collaborators originated in the United States, Italy and Spain and spanned both the acute and convalescent phases of COVID-19. The repertoires were released in a freely available public database meant as a resource for research on the immune response to SARS-CoV-2. Where available, HLA class I and class II types were taken from metadata supplied by the sample provider and were not determined by assay-based typing. Deeply sampled blood TCRbeta repertoires from subjects exposed to, actively infected with, or recovered from COVID-19 were included in the dataset. The material from the prospective study consisted of cDNA or gDNA derived from T cells, B-cell-depleted T cells, or PBMCs. The samples were drawn from two sources: the first 160 participants of the ongoing ImmuneRACE study, and fewer than 1,500 subjects contributed by 6 global collaborators. A de-identified subject ID, COVID-19 status, age in years and sex were almost always included in the sample metadata. Study-wide findings and limitations: The quantity of clinical and demographic metadata differed by source and by participant and was supplied without curation.

Clipping removes 1 base from V and 5 bases from J, with 8 as the unmatched junction base count. As encoded in the germline V gene, CDR1 is LGHNA while CDR2 is YNFKEQ. The CDR3 has 16 amino acids, counting the end cysteine and phenylalanine. The read is trimmed to its CDR3 DNA, 48 bases read in frame from base 1. Whole blood was collected in K2EDTA tubes by collaborating institutions according to the institutions' own protocols. For TCRbeta analysis, collaborator samples were shipped as frozen whole blood, as isolated PBMCs, or as DNA extracted from either sample type. This clone was seen only a few times. No cognate antigen has been identified for it. No quality values exist for individual bases; no much larger clone is one base distant. TCRbeta CDR3 regions were amplified from genomic DNA using the immunoSEQ Assay, a bias-controlled multiplex PCR. As for how the authors treated the data: The number of nucleated cells in each sample was estimated from the amplification of reference gene primers within the assay. To quantify the absolute abundance of each unique TCRbeta CDR3 rearrangement, sequence reads were collapsed and filtered. For each sample, productive Simpson clonality was calculated by taking the square root of Simpson's diversity index across productive rearrangements. The source is immuneACCESS, and TCRdb retained only in-frame sequences with V and J called. Part of the clones is not carried over; for the studies checked, unresolved V genes explain less than half of this, and the remainder is unexplained. V, J and clone size derive from that table, while D and trimming were established from the DNA sequence. The sample data list approximately 90,000 clones, and roughly 77% of these were observed just once. Jointly, the top ten make up approximately 25% of the sample.

The V and J segments used are TRBV4-2 and TRBJ2-5; 9 bases in between match TRBD1. The source of this sequence is a human donor in a cohort sampled during active COVID-19. The sample taken for sequencing was peripheral blood. This receptor has the CDR3 CASSQVPGQGMETQYF. In nucleotide form, the sequence is TGTGCCAGCAGCCAAGTCCCAGGACAGGGGATGGAGACCCAGTACTTC.